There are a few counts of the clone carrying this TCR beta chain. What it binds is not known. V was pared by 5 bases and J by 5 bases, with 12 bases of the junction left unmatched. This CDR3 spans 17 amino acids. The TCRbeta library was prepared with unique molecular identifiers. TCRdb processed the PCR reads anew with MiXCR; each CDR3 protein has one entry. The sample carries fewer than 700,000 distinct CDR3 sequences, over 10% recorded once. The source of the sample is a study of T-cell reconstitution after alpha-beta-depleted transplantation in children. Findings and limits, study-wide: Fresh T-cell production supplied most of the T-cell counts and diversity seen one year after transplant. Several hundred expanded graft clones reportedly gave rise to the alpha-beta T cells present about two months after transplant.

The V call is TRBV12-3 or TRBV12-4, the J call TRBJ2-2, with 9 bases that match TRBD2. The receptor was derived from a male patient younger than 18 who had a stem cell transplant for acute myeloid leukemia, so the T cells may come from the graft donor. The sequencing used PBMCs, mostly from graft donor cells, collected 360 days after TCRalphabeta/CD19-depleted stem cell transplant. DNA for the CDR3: TGTGCCAGCAGTCAGAAGGCGCTAGCGGGAAGAACCGGGGAGCTGTTTTTT. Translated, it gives CASSQKALAGRTGELFF.